This T cell receptor beta chain was found in a study of shared clonotypes between healthy human individuals. CDR3 length: 12 amino acids. With 4 bases removed from V and 4 bases from J, the gap between germline ends came to 7 bases. Per germline, CDR1 PRHDT and CDR2 FYEKMQ (reference sequence). Study-wide results and caveats: Non-shared clonotypes had lower generation probabilities than clonotypes shared by all four sorted-subset donors. Sequencing of the sorted subsets was shown by rarefaction to be incomplete despite large depth. Naive CD4 clonotype sharing across several donors was 4% to 5.5%.

The data were produced by immunoSEQ multiplex PCR, yet TCRdb's version contains in-frame clones alone and is incomplete. The sample contains hundreds of thousands of clones, 80% to 95% of which appear only once. Naive CD8 cells, CD45RO-negative and positively selected for CCR7, excluded terminally differentiated effector memory CD45RA+ cells. Concerning this clone: The target antigen is unknown.

The chain is built from TRBV13 and TRBJ1-1; possible D gene TRBD1, 5 bases. Sequenced sample: naive CD8+ T cells sorted from blood. The clonotype was recovered from a man aged 25-40 years in good health. The CDR3 DNA reads TGTGCCAGCAGCTCAGGGAGCACTGAAGCTTTCTTT. Translation: CASSSGSTEAFF.